A selection of T cell receptor beta chains follows, all from one sample in a study of identical twins. A single record per CDR3 protein comes from TCRdb applying MiXCR to the 5' RACE reads. Altogether 450,000 or so distinct CDR3 sequences are present, 24% being singletons, with the ten largest covering over 2.5%. These records were also assigned to another study, of T cells expressing NK-cell markers.

The sequenced material came from CD4+ T cells sorted from blood. These receptors were collected from a woman between 18 and 29 years old in good health. CDR3s include the opening cysteine and the closing phenylalanine or tryptophan. The D gene is left open where the match is weak. The listing skips clone size in some rows; elsewhere it reads once, few, many or a size class.

D: NA
V: TRBV7-9
J: TRBJ1-3
size: NA
DNA: TGTGCCAGCAGCTTTAGGGCAGGGGCTGGAAACACCATATATTTT
CDR3: CASSFRAGAGNTIYF

D: NA
V: TRBV20-1
J: TRBJ1-2
size: NA
DNA: TGCAGTGCTAGAGATTGGGAAGGCTACACCTTC
CDR3: CSARDWEGYTF

D: TRBD2
V: TRBV20-1
J: TRBJ2-2
size: NA
DNA: TGCAGTGCTCCTAGCGGGAGAACGGCCACCGGGGAGCTGTTTTTT
CDR3: CSAPSGRTATGELFF

D: NA
V: TRBV5-1
J: TRBJ2-7
size: few
DNA: TGCGCCAGCAGGCCAGGGTCCACTGACGAGCAGTACTTC
CDR3: CASRPGSTDEQYF

D: NA
V: TRBV2
J: TRBJ2-1
size: many
DNA: TGTGCCAGCAGTGTGGACAATGAGCAGTTCTTC
CDR3: CASSVDNEQFF

D: TRBD2
V: TRBV12-3/TRBV12-4
J: TRBJ2-7
size: NA
DNA: TGTGCCAGCAGCCGTAGCGGGAGCACCTACGAGCAGTACTTC
CDR3: CASSRSGSTYEQYF

D: TRBD2
V: TRBV10-3
J: TRBJ2-5
size: few
DNA: TGTGCCATCAGTGTAACGGGCGGGGGCCAAGAGACCCAGTACTTC
CDR3: CAISVTGGGQETQYF

D: NA
V: TRBV6-1
J: TRBJ2-3
size: NA
DNA: TGTGCCAGCAGCCGAGGACAGAGAGCAGATACGCAGTATTTT
CDR3: CASSRGQRADTQYF

D: NA
V: TRBV3-1
J: TRBJ1-5
size: NA
DNA: TGTGCCAGCAGCCAACAGGTAAGGTCGCCCCAGCATTTT
CDR3: CASSQQVRSPQHF

D: NA
V: TRBV12-3/TRBV12-4
J: TRBJ2-7
size: NA
DNA: TGTGCCAGCAGTTTTAGCAGGGGCGGGCTAGGCGAGCAGTACTTC
CDR3: CASSFSRGGLGEQYF

D: NA
V: TRBV6-6
J: TRBJ1-2
size: NA
DNA: TGTGCCAGCAGAGAAGAAGGTGGCTACACCTTC
CDR3: CASREEGGYTF

D: TRBD2
V: TRBV6-2/TRBV6-3
J: TRBJ2-1
size: NA
DNA: TGTGCCAGCAGCCCCCTAGCGGGAGTTCGCAATGAGCAGTTCTTC
CDR3: CASSPLAGVRNEQFF

D: NA
V: TRBV3-1
J: TRBJ2-7
size: few
DNA: TGTGCCAGCAGCCAAGATGGAGCGGTGGGGTACTTC
CDR3: CASSQDGAVGYF

D: NA
V: TRBV10-1
J: TRBJ1-1
size: few
DNA: TGCGCCAGCAGTGCCGCGCGGCAGAACACTGAAGCTTTCTTT
CDR3: CASSAARQNTEAFF